This TCR beta chain was obtained from a study of blood T cells in healthy people across ages. With a J-beta primer mix and a sample-barcoded 5' primer, a second PCR ran about 7 to 12 cycles. Each cDNA was tagged by a template-switch adaptor containing 12 random nucleotides. Every sample gave at least 3 million paired-end reads containing CDR3. TCRdb itself ran the 5' RACE reads through MiXCR, one entry per CDR3 protein. The sample holds roughly 800,000 distinct CDR3 sequences, roughly 25% seen once. The CDR3 consists of 13 residues. Germline CDR1 and CDR2: SEHNR and FQNEAQ (reference sequence). V dropped 6 bases and J dropped 3 bases, with 9 bases sitting between them. These data were likewise used in another study, on T cells of mothers and their children. That paper adds: Random nucleotides (2-4) and sample barcodes were added by the M1S primer used in the second PCR. Related mother-child pairs showed slightly higher but non-significant overlap than unrelated pairs.

This sequence originates from a boy between 10 and 17 years old in good health. J is TRBJ2-4 and V is TRBV7-9; D possibly corresponds to TRBD2 (5 bases). Sequences were obtained from blood. CDR3 DNA sequence: TGTGCCAGCAGAGGACTGGACAAAAACATTCAGTACTTC. This encodes CASRGLDKNIQYF.